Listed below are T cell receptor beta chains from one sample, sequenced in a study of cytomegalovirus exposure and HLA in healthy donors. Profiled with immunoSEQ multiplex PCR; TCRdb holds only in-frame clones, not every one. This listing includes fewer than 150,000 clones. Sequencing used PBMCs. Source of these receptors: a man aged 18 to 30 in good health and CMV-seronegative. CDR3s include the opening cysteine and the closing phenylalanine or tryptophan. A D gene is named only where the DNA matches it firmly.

CDR3: CASSVDWNQPQHF
DNA: TGTGCCAGCAGCGTAGACTGGAATCAGCCCCAGCATTTT
D: NA
J: TRBJ1-5
V: TRBV9

CDR3: CASRITGGRGYTF
DNA: TGTGCCAGCAGGATAACAGGGGGTAGAGGCTACACCTTC
D: TRBD1
J: TRBJ1-2
V: TRBV11-2

CDR3: CASSAENSNQPQHF
DNA: TGTGCCAGCAGTGCGGAGAATAGCAATCAGCCCCAGCATTTT
D: NA
J: TRBJ1-5
V: TRBV25-1

CDR3: CASSPTGAATGYEQYF
DNA: TGTGCCAGCAGCCCTACAGGGGCCGCGACCGGATACGAGCAGTACTTC
D: TRBD1
J: TRBJ2-7
V: TRBV7-2

CDR3: CASSGTALIGEKLFF
DNA: TGTGCCAGCAGCGGGACAGCACTAATCGGGGAAAAACTGTTTTTT
D: TRBD1
J: TRBJ1-4
V: TRBV27

CDR3: CASSRWGGASAGELFF
DNA: TGTGCCAGCAGCCGGTGGGGGGGCGCGTCGGCCGGGGAGCTGTTTTTT
D: NA
J: TRBJ2-2
V: TRBV7-2

CDR3: CASSLSGTGDTEAFF
DNA: TGTGCCAGCTCACTCTCTGGAACAGGAGACACTGAAGCTTTCTTT
D: NA
J: TRBJ1-1
V: TRBV18

CDR3: CASSYTSGTDTQYF
DNA: TGTGCCAGCAGCTACACTAGCGGCACAGATACGCAGTATTTT
D: TRBD2
J: TRBJ2-3
V: TRBV13

CDR3: CASSATGTSWYEQYF
DNA: TGTGCCAGCAGTGCTACCGGGACTAGCTGGTACGAGCAGTACTTC
D: TRBD2
J: TRBJ2-7
V: TRBV6-1

CDR3: CARSKGTSGVNGELFF
DNA: TGTGCCCGCTCGAAGGGGACTAGCGGCGTCAACGGGGAGCTGTTTTTT
D: TRBD2
J: TRBJ2-2
V: TRBV2

CDR3: CASRPGTLTTYEQYF
DNA: TGTGCCAGCAGGCCCGGGACACTTACAACCTACGAGCAGTACTTC
D: NA
J: TRBJ2-7
V: TRBV5-4

CDR3: CAIQGIGNEQFF
DNA: TGTGCCATCCAGGGGATTGGCAATGAGCAGTTCTTC
D: NA
J: TRBJ2-1
V: TRBV27

CDR3: CASSRPETSGGAPDTQYF
DNA: TGTGCCAGCAGCAGACCGGAAACTAGCGGGGGGGCCCCAGATACGCAGTATTTT
D: NA
J: TRBJ2-3
V: TRBV21-1

CDR3: CASSLGLADTGELFF
DNA: TGTGCCAGCAGCCTGGGACTAGCGGACACCGGGGAGCTGTTTTTT
D: TRBD2
J: TRBJ2-2
V: TRBV28

CDR3: CASSRTGGNNEQFF
DNA: TGCGCCAGCAGCCGGACAGGGGGAAACAATGAGCAGTTCTTC
D: TRBD1
J: TRBJ2-1
V: TRBV5-1

CDR3: CASSPPNDGYGYTF
DNA: TGTGCCAGCAGCCCCCCTAATGATGGCTATGGCTACACCTTC
D: NA
J: TRBJ1-2
V: TRBV5-4

CDR3: CAWTPRRGYEQYF
DNA: TGTGCCTGGACCCCGCGGCGGGGGTACGAGCAGTACTTC
D: TRBD2
J: TRBJ2-7
V: TRBV30

CDR3: CASSSTSGRNSYEQYF
DNA: TGTGCCAGCAGCTCGACTAGCGGGAGGAACTCCTACGAGCAGTACTTC
D: TRBD2
J: TRBJ2-7
V: TRBV7-6

CDR3: CASSSTMSGANTGELFF
DNA: TGTGCCAGCAGTTCTACTATGAGCGGAGCGAACACCGGGGAGCTGTTTTTT
D: NA
J: TRBJ2-2
V: TRBV28

CDR3: CASSLVGLAGTDTQYF
DNA: TGTGCCAGCAGCTTAGTGGGACTAGCGGGTACAGATACGCAGTATTTT
D: TRBD2
J: TRBJ2-3
V: TRBV7-2

CDR3: CASSSGSRGEQYF
DNA: TGCGCCAGCAGTAGCGGGAGCCGGGGGGAGCAGTACTTC
D: TRBD2
J: TRBJ2-7
V: TRBV10-1

CDR3: CASNLDRGRDQPQHF
DNA: TGTGCCAGCAACCTCGACAGGGGGCGAGATCAGCCCCAGCATTTT
D: TRBD1
J: TRBJ1-5
V: TRBV28

CDR3: CASSEAGTGDEKLFF
DNA: TGCGCCAGCAGTGAGGCCGGGACAGGGGATGAAAAACTGTTTTTT
D: TRBD1
J: TRBJ1-4
V: TRBV10-1

CDR3: CASREGGTSGGASTDTQYF
DNA: TGCGCCAGCAGAGAAGGTGGGACTAGCGGGGGGGCAAGCACAGATACGCAGTATTTT
D: TRBD2
J: TRBJ2-3
V: TRBV5-1

CDR3: CATSRASGGNQPQHF
DNA: TGTGCCACCAGCAGAGCTTCAGGGGGCAATCAGCCCCAGCATTTT
D: NA
J: TRBJ1-5
V: TRBV15

CDR3: CAISESSISGKNTGELFF
DNA: TGTGCCATCAGTGAGTCGAGTATATCGGGAAAGAACACCGGGGAGCTGTTTTTT
D: NA
J: TRBJ2-2
V: TRBV10-3

CDR3: CASSLVRAAANEKLFF
DNA: TGCGCCAGCAGCTTGGTGAGGGCAGCTGCTAATGAAAAACTGTTTTTT
D: NA
J: TRBJ1-4
V: TRBV5-1

CDR3: CASTLFQGDTEAFF
DNA: TGTGCCAGCACCCTCTTCCAGGGGGACACTGAAGCTTTCTTT
D: TRBD1
J: TRBJ1-1
V: TRBV7-8

CDR3: CASSPILAGVETQYF
DNA: TGTGCCAGCAGTCCAATACTAGCGGGAGTTGAGACCCAGTACTTC
D: TRBD2
J: TRBJ2-5
V: TRBV28

CDR3: CASSRESSYEQYF
DNA: TGTGCCAGCAGCCGGGAGAGTTCCTACGAGCAGTACTTC
D: NA
J: TRBJ2-7
V: TRBV5-4